The entry that follows covers one TCR beta chain sequence. The target of this receptor is not known. No base-level quality is on record; no much larger clone is a single base apart. Trimmed from V: 4 bases; trimmed from J: 4 bases; junction bases lacking a gene match: 10. From its cysteine to its phenylalanine, the CDR3 spans 16 amino acids. Only the CDR3 DNA stays, 48 bases, in frame from base 1. The CDR1 and CDR2 encoded by the germline V gene (reference sequence) are SEHNR and FQNEAQ. The source of the sample is a study of blood T cell dynamics during melanoma immunotherapy (dated by TCRdb to 2020 to 2021). A note on the overall study: Patients had metastatic melanoma and received first-line pembrolizumab or nivolumab plus ipilimumab as standard of care in the United Kingdom. To identify early correlates of response, the study profiled peripheral T cell receptor repertoires in patients with metastatic melanoma before and after one cycle of checkpoint inhibitor therapy. The training cohort consisted of consecutive patients, while an additional independent group of patients from the same centre was pooled to form an external validation set.

Points the paper makes about the study in general: Of the sorted CD8+ subsets, TIE cells had both the greatest clonality and the greatest similarity to cfDNA CDR3 sequences, which suggests active turnover converging on dominant clones. The relatively small sample size was acknowledged as potentially limiting generalization of the results. Whether the T cell clones behind the repertoire changes were melanoma-specific or instead reflected general immune activation was something the study could not determine.

All DNA extracted from each sorted CD8+ T cell subset was loaded into the assay. TCR beta CDR3 sequences were amplified from genomic DNA using the immunoSEQ TCRb Assay kit according to manufacturer instructions. The KAPA Library Quantification Kit for Illumina platforms was used to quantify pooled libraries by qPCR. Sequencing of the pooled libraries was done on an Illumina NextSeq 500, with clustering at about 0.55-1.2 pM. From the authors' description of their analysis: The TCR data were analyzed using immunoSEQ ANALYZER and the R LymphoSeq package. A rearrangement efficiency score was calculated as productive divided by the sum of productive and non-productive CDR3 sequences. Clonality was assessed using the Gini coefficient and diversity using the Renyi index at alpha=1, with pairwise comparisons between timepoints within each patient. In LymphoSeq, clonal relatedness was computed with an edit distance of 3 and repertoire similarity was computed with the Bhattacharyya coefficient. To classify response, a linear discriminant analysis based on week-3 changes in clonality and diversity was built with the R MASS and caret packages. Drawn from immuneACCESS, this table holds only the in-frame rearrangements with V and J called that TCRdb kept. Clones are partly lost; checked studies trace under half to an unresolved V gene and leave the rest unexplained. For V, J and clone size, that table is used; D and trimming come from the DNA. This sample is represented by 15,000 to 20,000 clones; 85% to 95% of them were singletons. About 0.21% of the sample belongs to the ten largest clones.

The time point label for this specimen denotes: week 3, after first cycle of checkpoint inhibitor. Blood samples were taken at two points: before treatment (T0) and at week 3 (W3), which came after the first cycle of checkpoint blockade. Except for two patients with rapid clinical progression, response was assessed 12 weeks after the first infusion by RECIST 1.1; disease control meant complete response, partial response or stable disease. Patients were not eligible if they had prior systemic cancer treatment, concomitant immunosuppressant therapy or synchronous other active malignancies. Sorted CD8+ memory and naive T cell subsets were sequenced at T0 and W3 from six patients, of whom three were progressing and three had disease control. PBMC were isolated from blood with Lymphoprep and SepMate tubes, followed by red cell lysis. QIAamp DNA Blood Mini kits were used to extract DNA from both PBMC and sorted T cell subsets. CD8+ T cell subsets were live-sorted on a FACSAria III cytometer and were frozen prior to DNA extraction. Fresh PBMC intended for flow cytometry were kept at 4 degrees C in PBS containing around 2% fetal bovine serum and were analyzed within 24 hours.

This TCR was sampled from a human donor with melanoma. The chain is made from TRBV7-9 and TRBJ2-1; TRBD1 lines up with 7 middle nucleotides. The source material was effector memory CD8+ T cells from blood, sampled from a patient treated with checkpoint blockade. CDR3 reads: CASSSRGTDLYNEQFF. Read as DNA, the sequence is TGTGCCAGCAGCTCTAGGGGGACAGATCTATACAATGAGCAGTTCTTC. With the portions outside the CDR3 filled from the reference TRBV7-9 and TRBJ2-1 genes, the complete variable region becomes DTGVSQNPRHKITKRGQNVTFRCDPISEHNRLYWYRQTLGQGPEFLTYFQNEAQLEKSRLLSDRFSAERPKGSFSTLEIQRTEQGDSAMYLCASSSRGTDLYNEQFFGPGTRLTVL.